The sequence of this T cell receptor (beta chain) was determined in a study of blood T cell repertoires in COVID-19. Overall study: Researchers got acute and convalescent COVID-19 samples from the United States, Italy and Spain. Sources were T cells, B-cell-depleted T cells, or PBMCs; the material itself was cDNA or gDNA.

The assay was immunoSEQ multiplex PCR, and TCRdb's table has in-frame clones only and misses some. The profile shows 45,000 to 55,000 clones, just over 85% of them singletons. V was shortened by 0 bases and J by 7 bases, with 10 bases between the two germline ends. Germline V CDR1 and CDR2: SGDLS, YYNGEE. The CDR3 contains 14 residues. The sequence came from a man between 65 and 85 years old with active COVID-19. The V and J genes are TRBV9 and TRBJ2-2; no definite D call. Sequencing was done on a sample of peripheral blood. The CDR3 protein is CASSVGPAVGELFF. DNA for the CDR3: TGTGCCAGCAGCGTAGGACCGGCGGTCGGGGAGCTGTTTTTT.